The 8 T cell receptor beta chains below all came from one sample that was sequenced in a study of blood T cells in healthy people across ages (dated by TCRdb to 2013 to 2016). The library came from 5' RACE. These reads were obtained on an Illumina HiSeq 2500. The second PCR ran for about 6 to 11 cycles and used a J-beta primer mix along with a sample-barcoded 5' primer. Clones were called with MiXCR by TCRdb after fastp trimmed the public reads at Q25, and only in-frame beta chains were retained. Each entry merges the rows of one CDR3 protein and shows their most common DNA and genes. This sample comprises roughly 1.6 million distinct CDR3 sequences, about 31% of them detected only once. The ten top clones hold roughly 12% of the sample. Sequencing was carried out using blood. The receptors here all came from a woman in her twenties or thirties in good health.

CDR3 sequence reads: CASSLSYGAGSEAETQYF. Here the CDR3 DNA reads TGTGCCAGCAGTTTGTCCTACGGGGCAGGGTCGGAGGCAGAGACCCAGTACTTC. This rearrangement joins TRBV27 to TRBJ2-5; the D gene could be TRBD1 or TRBD2 (5 bases each). Germline-derived CDR1 and CDR2 are MNHEY and SMNVEV (reference sequence). Trimming left V 3 bases short and J 4 bases short, with 24 bases between. CDR3 size: 18 residues.

This clonotype was counted a few times. The chain carries TRBV5-1 and TRBJ2-5; the match to TRBD1 covers 9 bases. Judging by the DNA end, TRBJ2-7 fits better; the J call may be wrong. The V gene's germline CDR1 is SGHRS and CDR2 YFSETQ. This CDR3 is built from 17 residues. The chain's CDR3 is CASSRDRVGGGGYEQYF. Written as DNA, the CDR3 is TGCGCCAGCAGCCGGGACAGGGTCGGTGGCGGCGGTTACGAGCAGTACTTC.

CDR3 region: CASRLIDSPAGAFF. CDR3 sequence (DNA): TGTGCCAGCAGACTTATAGACAGTCCGGCTGGAGCTTTCTTT. V usage is TRBV2 and J usage is TRBJ1-1; TRBD1 might be the D (5 bases). V gave up 6 bases and J gave up 10 bases, with 21 bases separating them. CDR1 is SNHLY and CDR2 is FYNNEI in the germline V gene. This CDR3 contains 14 residues.

This clonotype has just a few counts. The chain couples TRBV28 to TRBJ2-7; a possible D gene is TRBD2 (6 bases). CDR1 is MDHEN, CDR2 SYDVKM, per germline. V lost 5 bases and J 0 bases, leaving 11 bases between the germline ends. CDR3 length: 14 residues. CDR3 in DNA: TGTGCCAGCAGTGGGGCGACTAGCTCCTACGAGCAGTACTTC. It encodes CASSGATSSYEQYF.

This clonotype showed up just a few times. This chain uses TRBV20-1 with TRBJ2-1; no reliable D call. Germline CDR1 is DFQATT and CDR2 is SNEGSKA (reference sequence). This CDR3 spans 16 amino acids. V lost 1 base to trimming and J lost 0 bases, with 13 bases between them. CDR3 region: CSARGLRLSSYNEQFF. CDR3 DNA: TGCAGTGCTAGAGGTTTACGCCTTTCCTCCTACAATGAGCAGTTCTTC.

The chain combines TRBV20-1 with TRBJ2-5, with 14 bases identical to TRBD2. The ends lost 5 bases at V and 5 bases at J; junction bases unmatched: 4. The CDR3 covers 14 residues. Per the germline V gene, CDR1 is DFQATT and CDR2 is SNEGSKA (reference sequence). The CDR3 loop reads CSAGRTSGGETQYF. The CDR3 DNA reads as TGCAGTGCTGGAAGGACTAGCGGGGGGGAGACCCAGTACTTC.

This sequence joins TRBV6-5 and TRBJ1-2, with D possibly being TRBD1 (6 bases). The V and J ends lost 6 bases and 8 bases respectively, with 13 bases between them. Germline CDR1 is MNHEY and CDR2 is SVGAGI. The CDR3 totals 12 residues. The CDR3 DNA follows: TGTGCCAGCAGCGGAAATACAGGGGGCTACACCTTC. This translates into CASSGNTGGYTF.

This clonotype was seen ten or more times. The genes are TRBV3-1 and TRBJ1-2; 10 bases are a match to TRBD1. The J segment lost 2 bases and the V segment lost 5 bases, leaving 2 bases of the junction unmatched. CDR1 LGHDT and CDR2 YNNKEL come from the germline V gene (reference sequence). This CDR3 has 14 amino acids. DNA of the CDR3: TGTGCCAGCAGCACGGGACAGGGGAACTATGGCTACACCTTC. Residues: CASSTGQGNYGYTF.